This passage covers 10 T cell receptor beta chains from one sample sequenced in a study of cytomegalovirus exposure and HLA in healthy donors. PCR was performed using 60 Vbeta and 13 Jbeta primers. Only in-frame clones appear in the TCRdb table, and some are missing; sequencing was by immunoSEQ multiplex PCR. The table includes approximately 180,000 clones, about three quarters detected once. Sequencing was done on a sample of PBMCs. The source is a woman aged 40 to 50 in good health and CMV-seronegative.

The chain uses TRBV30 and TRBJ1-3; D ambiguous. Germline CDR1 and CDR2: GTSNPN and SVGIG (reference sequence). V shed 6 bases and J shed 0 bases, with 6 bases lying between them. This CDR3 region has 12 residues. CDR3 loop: CACRSSGNTIYF. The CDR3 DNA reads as TGTGCCTGTCGGAGCTCTGGAAACACCATATATTTT. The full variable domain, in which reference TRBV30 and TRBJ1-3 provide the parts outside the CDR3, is SQTIHQWPATLVQPVGSPLSLECTVEGTSNPNLYWYRQAAGRGLQLLFYSVGIGQISSEVPQNLSASRPQDRQFILSSKKLLLSDSGFYLCACRSSGNTIYFGEGSWLTVV.

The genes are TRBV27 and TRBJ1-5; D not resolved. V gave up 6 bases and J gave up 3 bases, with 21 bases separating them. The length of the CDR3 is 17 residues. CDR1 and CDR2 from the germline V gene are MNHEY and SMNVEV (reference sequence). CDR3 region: CASSSLGVSPTNQPQHF. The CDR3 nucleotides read TGTGCCAGCAGCTCTTTGGGCGTATCTCCCACCAATCAGCCCCAGCATTTT.

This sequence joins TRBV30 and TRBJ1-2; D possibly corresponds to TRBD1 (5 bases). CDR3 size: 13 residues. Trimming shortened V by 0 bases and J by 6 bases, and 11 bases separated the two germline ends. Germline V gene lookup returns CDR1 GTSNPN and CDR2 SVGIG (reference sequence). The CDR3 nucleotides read TGTGCCTGGAGTGTAATCGGGACTGATGGCTACACCTTC. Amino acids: CAWSVIGTDGYTF.

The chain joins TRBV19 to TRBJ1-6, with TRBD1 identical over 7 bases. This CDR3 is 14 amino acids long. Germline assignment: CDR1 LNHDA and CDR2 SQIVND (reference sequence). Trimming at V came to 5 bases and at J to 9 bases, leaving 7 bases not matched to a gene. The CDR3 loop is CASSGVGGGSPLHF. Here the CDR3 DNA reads TGTGCCAGTAGTGGGGTAGGGGGCGGTTCACCCCTCCACTTT. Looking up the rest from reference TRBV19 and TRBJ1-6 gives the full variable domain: DGGITQSPKYLFRKEGQNVTLSCEQNLNHDAMYWYRQDPGQGLRLIYYSQIVNDFQKGDIAEGYSVSREKKESFPLTVTSAQKNPTAFYLCASSGVGGGSPLHFGNGTRLTVT.

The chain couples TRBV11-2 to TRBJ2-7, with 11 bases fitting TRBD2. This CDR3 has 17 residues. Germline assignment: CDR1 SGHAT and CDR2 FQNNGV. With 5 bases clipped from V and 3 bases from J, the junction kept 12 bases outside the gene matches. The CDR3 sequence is CASSPGTSGAQGYEQYV. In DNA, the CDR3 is TGTGCCAGCAGCCCAGGGACTAGCGGAGCCCAGGGCTACGAGCAGTACGTC.

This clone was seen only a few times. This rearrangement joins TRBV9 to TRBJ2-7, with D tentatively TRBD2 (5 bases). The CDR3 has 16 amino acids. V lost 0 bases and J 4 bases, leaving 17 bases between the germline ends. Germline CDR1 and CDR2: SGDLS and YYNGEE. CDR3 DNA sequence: TGTGCCAGCAGCGTAGGGGGAGCGGTGGATCGATACGAGCAGTACTTC. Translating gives CASSVGGAVDRYEQYF.

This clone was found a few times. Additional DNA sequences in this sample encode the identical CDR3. The CDR3 sequence: CASSVGTVGNQPQHF. In DNA, the CDR3 is TGTGCCAGCAGCGTGGGGACAGTTGGGAATCAGCCCCAGCATTTT. The genes are TRBV9 and TRBJ1-5; 7 positions match TRBD1. The V gene's germline CDR1 is SGDLS and CDR2 YYNGEE. This CDR3 is built from 15 residues. The ends lost 2 bases at V and 4 bases at J; junction bases unmatched: 6.

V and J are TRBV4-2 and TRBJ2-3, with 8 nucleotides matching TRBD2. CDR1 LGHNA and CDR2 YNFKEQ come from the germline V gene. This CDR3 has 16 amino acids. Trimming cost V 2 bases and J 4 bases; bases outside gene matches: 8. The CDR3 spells CASSQPSGRGSDTQYF. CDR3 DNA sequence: TGTGCCAGCAGCCAACCGAGCGGGAGAGGCTCAGATACGCAGTATTTT.

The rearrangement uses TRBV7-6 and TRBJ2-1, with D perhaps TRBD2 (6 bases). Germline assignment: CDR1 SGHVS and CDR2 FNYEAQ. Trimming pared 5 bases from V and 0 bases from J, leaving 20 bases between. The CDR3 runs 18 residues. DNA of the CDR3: TGTGCCAGCAGCCCTCGGACTACCTACTTGACCTCCTACAATGAGCAGTTCTTC. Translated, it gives CASSPRTTYLTSYNEQFF.

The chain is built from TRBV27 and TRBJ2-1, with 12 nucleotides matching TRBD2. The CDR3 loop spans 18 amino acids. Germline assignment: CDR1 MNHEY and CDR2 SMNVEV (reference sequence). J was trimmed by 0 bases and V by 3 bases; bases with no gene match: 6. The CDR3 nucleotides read TGTGCCAGCAGTTTCTTAATGACTAGCGGGAGCTCCTACAATGAGCAGTTCTTC. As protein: CASSFLMTSGSSYNEQFF.